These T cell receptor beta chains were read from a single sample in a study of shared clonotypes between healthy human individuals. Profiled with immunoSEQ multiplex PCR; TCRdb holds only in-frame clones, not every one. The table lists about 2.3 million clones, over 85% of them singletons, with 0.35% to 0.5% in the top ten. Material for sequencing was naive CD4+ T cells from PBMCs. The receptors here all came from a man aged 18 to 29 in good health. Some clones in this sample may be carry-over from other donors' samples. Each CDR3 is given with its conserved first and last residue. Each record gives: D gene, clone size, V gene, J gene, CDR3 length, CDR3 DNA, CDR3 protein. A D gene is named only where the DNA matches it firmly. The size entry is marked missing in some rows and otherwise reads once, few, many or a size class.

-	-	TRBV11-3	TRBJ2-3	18	TGTGCCAGCAGCTCCGGGATAACAGGAAAACCTCGCACAGATACGCAGTATTTT	CASSSGITGKPRTDTQYF
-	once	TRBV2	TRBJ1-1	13	TGTGCCAGCAGTGAATCTAACCCCGCTGAAGCTTTCTTT	CASSESNPAEAFF
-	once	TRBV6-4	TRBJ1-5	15	TGTGCCAGCAGTGACGGTACCAGGGTAAGCCAGCCCCAGCATTTT	CASSDGTRVSQPQHF
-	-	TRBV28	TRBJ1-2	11	TGTGCCAGCAGTCAAAACTATGGCTACACCTTC	CASSQNYGYTF
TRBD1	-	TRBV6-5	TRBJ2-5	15	TGTGCCTGCAGTAGCAGGGGACAGGGGGTAGAGACCCAGTACTTC	CACSSRGQGVETQYF
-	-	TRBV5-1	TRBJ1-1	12	TGCGCCAGCAGCATGGGGGGAGCTGAAGCTTTCTTT	CASSMGGAEAFF
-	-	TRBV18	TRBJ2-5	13	TGTGCCAGCTCACCAGTCTTTCAAGAGACCCAGTACTTC	CASSPVFQETQYF
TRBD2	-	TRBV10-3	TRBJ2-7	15	TGTGCCTCTTCTGGACTAGCGATCGGTCGACCCGAGCAGTACTTC	CASSGLAIGRPEQYF
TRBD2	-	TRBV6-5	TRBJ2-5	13	TGTGCCAGCAGTTACTGGCGGGAGGAGACCCAGTACTTC	CASSYWREETQYF
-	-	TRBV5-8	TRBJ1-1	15	TGTGCCAGCATCCTATCCCATGGGGTGAACACTGAAGCTTTCTTT	CASILSHGVNTEAFF
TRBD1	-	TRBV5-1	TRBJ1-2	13	TGCGCCAGCAGTCAGACAGGGGACTATGGCTACACCTTC	CASSQTGDYGYTF
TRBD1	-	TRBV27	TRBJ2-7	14	TGTGCCAGCAGCTCCAGGGACAGACGCTACGAGCAGTACTTC	CASSSRDRRYEQYF
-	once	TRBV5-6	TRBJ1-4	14	TGTGCCAGCAGCTTGCTTGGGGATGGTGAAAAACTGTTTTTT	CASSLLGDGEKLFF
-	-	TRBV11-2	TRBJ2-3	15	TGTGCCAGCAGCTTAGTGGGGTCCAGCACAGATACGCAGTATTTT	CASSLVGSSTDTQYF
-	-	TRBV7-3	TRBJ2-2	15	TGTGCCAGCTCGTCCCAGGAATACAACACCGGGGAGCTGTTTTTT	CASSSQEYNTGELFF
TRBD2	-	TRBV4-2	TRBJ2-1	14	TGTGCCAGCAGCCTAAGCGGGAGGGGGAATGAGCAGTTCTTC	CASSLSGRGNEQFF
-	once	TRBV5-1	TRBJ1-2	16	TGCGCCAGCAGCTTGGGACTTCGAATGACTAACTATGGCTACACCTTC	CASSLGLRMTNYGYTF
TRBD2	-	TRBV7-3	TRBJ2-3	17	TGTGCCAGCAGCTTAGGACTAGCGGGAATCGACACAGATACGCAGTATTTT	CASSLGLAGIDTDTQYF
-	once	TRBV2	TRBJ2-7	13	TGTGCCACCAAGAAGGAGCCCGTGGAGAAGCAGTACTTC	CATKKEPVEKQYF
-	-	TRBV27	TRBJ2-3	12	TGTGCCAGATCAGATGAAAGAGATACGCAGTATTTT	CARSDERDTQYF
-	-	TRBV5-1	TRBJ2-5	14	TGCGCCAGCAGCCCGACCACTAGCTCGGAGACCCAGTACTTC	CASSPTTSSETQYF
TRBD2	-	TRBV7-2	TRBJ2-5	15	TGTGCCAGCAGCGAGACTAGCGGGGGCTTGGAGACCCAGTACTTC	CASSETSGGLETQYF
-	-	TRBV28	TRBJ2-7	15	TGTGCCACCCATCCGCCCGGCGGGTTGTCCTACGAGCAGTACTTC	CATHPPGGLSYEQYF
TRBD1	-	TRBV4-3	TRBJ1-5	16	TGCGCCAGCAGCCAGACTATCGGACAGGGGGGTGGGCCCCAGCATTTT	CASSQTIGQGGGPQHF
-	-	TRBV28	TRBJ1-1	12	TGTGCCAGCAGTTCGTCGGGGCCGGAGGCTTTCTTT	CASSSSGPEAFF
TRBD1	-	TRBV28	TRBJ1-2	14	TGTGCCAGCAGTTTAGGGACAGCCGGCTATGGCTACACCTTC	CASSLGTAGYGYTF
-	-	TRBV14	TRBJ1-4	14	TGTGCCAGCAGCCTAACGGACACTAATGAAAAACTGTTTTTT	CASSLTDTNEKLFF
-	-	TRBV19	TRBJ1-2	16	TGTGCCAGTAGTTGGGTGAGGTCAGGGCCCAACTATGGCTACACCTTC	CASSWVRSGPNYGYTF
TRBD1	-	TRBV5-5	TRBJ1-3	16	TGTGCCAGCAGCTTTACAGGGGGCGCGTGGGGAAACACCATATATTTT	CASSFTGGAWGNTIYF
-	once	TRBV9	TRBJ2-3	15	TGTGCCAGCAGCGTAGCTTGGGGTGGCACAGATACGCAGTATTTT	CASSVAWGGTDTQYF
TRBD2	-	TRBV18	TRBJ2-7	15	TGTGCCAGCTCACCCGGGGTAGCGGGAGCCTACGAGCAGTACTTC	CASSPGVAGAYEQYF
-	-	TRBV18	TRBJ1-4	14	TGTGCCAGCTCGTCCGGGACAATGGGGGAAAAACTGTTTTTT	CASSSGTMGEKLFF
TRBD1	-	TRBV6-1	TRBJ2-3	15	TGTGCCAGCAAATGGGGGGCCAGGGGGCCAGATACGCAGTATTTT	CASKWGARGPDTQYF
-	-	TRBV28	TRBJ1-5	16	TGTGCCAGCAGCTCCTTCGGGCAGGGTGGGAATCAGCCCCAGCATTTT	CASSSFGQGGNQPQHF
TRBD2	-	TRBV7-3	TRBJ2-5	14	TGTGCCAGCAGCTTAGCGGGAGAGGGGGAGACCCAGTACTTC	CASSLAGEGETQYF
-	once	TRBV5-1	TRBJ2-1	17	TGCGCCAGCAGCTTGGCGATGACTGCAAGCTCCTACAATGAGCAGTTCTTC	CASSLAMTASSYNEQFF
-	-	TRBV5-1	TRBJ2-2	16	TGCGCCAGCAGCTTATTCGGGACGGCGAACACCGGGGAGCTGTTTTTT	CASSLFGTANTGELFF
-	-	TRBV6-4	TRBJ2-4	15	TGTGCCAGCAGTGCGCAGCCGCTAGCCAAAAACATTCAGTACTTC	CASSAQPLAKNIQYF
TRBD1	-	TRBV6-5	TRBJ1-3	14	TGTGCCGGCAGGGGGCGATTCGCTGGAAACACCATATATTTT	CAGRGRFAGNTIYF
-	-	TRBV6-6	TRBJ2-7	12	TGTGCCAGTCGGAGCAGCCTCTACGAGCAGTACTTC	CASRSSLYEQYF
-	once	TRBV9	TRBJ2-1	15	TGTGCCAGCAGCGTGGGGACTCCCAGGGGCAATGAGCAGTTCTTC	CASSVGTPRGNEQFF
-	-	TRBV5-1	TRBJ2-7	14	TGCGCCAGCAGCACTACGGGACCCAACTACGAGCAGTACTTC	CASSTTGPNYEQYF
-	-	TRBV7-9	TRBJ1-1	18	TGTGCCAGCAGCTTAGAATTCGGGTTTGGAAGCCGGGTGACTGAAGCTTTCTTT	CASSLEFGFGSRVTEAFF
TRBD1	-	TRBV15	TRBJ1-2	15	TGTGCCACCAGCAGAGATTCAACAGGGGACTATGGCTACACCTTC	CATSRDSTGDYGYTF
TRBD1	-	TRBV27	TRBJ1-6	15	TGTGCCAGCAGTTTCGGACAGGGGGGAAATTCACCCCTCCACTTT	CASSFGQGGNSPLHF
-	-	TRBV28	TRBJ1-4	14	TGTGCCAGCAGTTTGGATGCAACTAATGAAAAACTGTTTTTT	CASSLDATNEKLFF